This T cell receptor (beta chain) was sequenced for a study of cytomegalovirus exposure and HLA in healthy donors (dated by TCRdb to about 2017). Broadly, across the study: An earlier analysis of some 620 of the donors reported approximately 280 Gb of sequence data and roughly 120 million unique TCR beta sequences obtained from roughly 170 million T cells. About 310 gigabases of sequencing data and approximately 84 million unique TCR sequences were included in an early release covering 550 to 650 HLA-typed donors. The genetic ancestry cluster associated with self-reported Caucasian donors included around 76% of the approximately 400 genotyped donors. The study was designed to test whether signatures of past pathogen exposure could be identified by cataloging public T cell receptors. The T cell repertoires of 550 to 850 subjects were profiled by immunosequencing and related to cytomegalovirus serostatus. Besides the first cohort of about 730 subjects, a separate validation cohort made up of 120 different subjects was used. To predict cytomegalovirus infection status, the study brought together high-throughput TCR immunosequencing, statistical association of individual TCRs with disease status, and machine learning. A later analysis re-analyzed previously published TCR beta repertoires from 666 donors and added high-resolution HLA genotyping to study TCR occurrence patterns. In the later analysis, no new phenotypic data were used to find candidate immune exposures; instead, reliance was placed on TCR beta sequences and their occurrence across donors. An earlier analysis of several hundred of the donors used high-throughput TCR beta sequencing to judge whether each TCR beta V gene segment behaved as functional or pseudogenic. Donor age, sex, ethnicity and CMV serostatus were compiled alongside the repertoire data. A later genetic analysis took genome-wide SNP genotypes for about 55% of the 666 donors and used that subset as a discovery cohort. Every discovery cohort repertoire had been produced on one sequencing platform. Class I and class II HLA loci were covered by the typing at four-digit resolution. Typing coverage varied by locus: about 620-630 donors for A, B, C, DRB1 and DQB1; roughly 510 for DQA1; about 590 for DPA1; around 450 for DPB1. Because of strong linkage in the cohort, roughly five DR-DQ haplotypes were treated as single units for association and clustering. Across about 370 genotyped donors of the cohort, an average of approximately 240,000 unique TCR beta nucleotide sequences per donor were sequenced, and roughly 17% of those sequences were non-productive. Study-level results and caveats: The presence/absence analyses assumed that sequencing depth was roughly uniform across donors, and that assumption may not be true. Several of the top co-occurrence clusters appeared to be linked to parvovirus B19, influenza, CMV and Epstein-Barr virus, according to a later analysis. In a later analysis, most CMV-associated TCR beta chains were found to appear HLA-restricted, with HLA associations seemingly driven largely by CMV exposure. A further reported finding was that TCR beta sequences accurately predicted the HLA-A and HLA-B alleles for most subjects in the first cohort. According to a later analysis, TCR association rates differed among HLA loci, with DRB1 alleles showing the most associated TCRs and HLA-C alleles showing the fewest. This cohort had only TCR beta chains sequenced, and the lack of alpha or paired-chain data limited which features could be detected. Because HLA typing was unavailable for some donors at each locus, only the typed subset was used in association tests. Correlated functional status among segregating V segments might be attributable to linkage disequilibrium, but an unknown experimental factor could not be ruled out. In an earlier analysis of some 500 of the donors, most TCR beta V segments were observed in productive rearrangements about 87% or about 30% of the time, broadly matching IMGT annotations. A cluster of highly shared sequence variants was judged likely to represent a technical artifact of the sequencing pipeline. Specific HLA alleles were associated with 16,951 TCR beta sequences at a false discovery rate of 0.05 in a later analysis. In a later genetic analysis, a missense DCLRE1C variant was associated with V-gene and J-gene trimming of TCR beta chains, and the association was replicated in an independent cohort. Cytomegalovirus status was reported to be diagnosed by the classifier with high specificity and sensitivity in both the original and validation cohorts. A total of 164 TCR beta chains were listed by the study as associated with cytomegalovirus. In a later analysis, HLA-associated TCR beta chains were found to be more clonally expanded and to have lower generation probabilities than equally common non-associated chains. A later genetic analysis reported fewer N-insertions in productive TCRs among donors in an Asian-associated ancestry cluster than the approximately 700-donor mean. The earlier analysis of about 600 of the donors excluded fewer than 20 rarely observed V segments, including chromosome 9 orphons, because counts were too low. The authors suggested that the approach could potentially be generalized to other disease states and immunological phenotypes. While some public TCRs were present in many individuals, most TCR sequences turned up only very rarely across donors. For the cohort, immune exposure information was limited to CMV serostatus. When HLA alleles, especially DR and DQ, strongly co-occurred, TCR associations were difficult to assign to individual alleles. A few of the identified cytomegalovirus-associated TCR beta chains were confirmed in vitro to be specific for cytomegalovirus antigens.

As for this clone: Its antigen is unknown.

The cohort was made up of approximately 670 healthy bone marrow donors. Cohort members were all nominally healthy when sampled, although unrecorded immune exposures were likely present. The donor tested CMV seronegative, placing the donor among the approximately 360 seronegative members of the cohort. A peripheral blood sample was provided by each donor, and peripheral blood mononuclear cells were used for TCR beta sequencing. The Qiagen DNeasy Blood Extraction Kit was used to extract genomic DNA from the blood cell samples. The library relied on the immunoSEQ multiplex PCR assay. A mixture of 60 forward primers for TCR Vbeta segments and 13 reverse primers for TCR Jbeta segments was used in the multiplex PCR. A multiplex PCR assay on genomic DNA amplified the CDR3 region of rearranged TCR beta genes. The amplified TCR beta libraries were sequenced on the Illumina HiSeq System as 87-base-pair reads. From the authors' description of their analysis: Across the roughly 670 repertoires, a later analysis counted roughly 84 million unique TCR beta chains, 8.5 million to 12 million of which were shared by at least two donors. A nearest-neighbor algorithm error-corrected the raw reads and collapsed the reads into unique sequences, merging closely related sequences to remove PCR and sequencing errors. Alignment of CDR3 sequences to IMGT reference sequences was used to assign V, D and J gene segments. For a sequence to be retained, a match of at least six nucleotides was required to both a V gene segment and a J gene segment. Rearrangements were classified as productive when the CDR3 lacked stop codons and remained in frame with V and J, and all other rearrangements were classified as non-productive. Following IMGT convention, CDR3 was defined as the stretch from the second conserved V-encoded cysteine up to the conserved J-encoded phenylalanine. In an earlier analysis of some 550 of the donors, sequences lacking an unambiguous match to a single V gene segment were excluded. An earlier analysis of almost 600 of the donors classified V segments as functional when productive rearrangements were above 56.7% and as segregating when the standard deviation between donors was above 5%. A statistical classification framework was developed to diagnose cytomegalovirus status using the catalog of TCR beta chain sequences. In a later analysis, TCR nucleotide sequences were compared against IMGT/GENE-DB human TR gene sequences so that V and J genes could be assigned. Using the TCRdist pipeline, a later analysis assigned CDR3 sequences along with most-parsimonious VDJ recombination scenarios. In a later analysis, each TCR beta chain was defined by its CDR3 amino acid sequence together with its V-gene family, and reads without a unique V-gene family were excluded. To address suspected cross-contamination and a sequencing artifact, a later analysis removed 592 highly shared, low-generation-probability nucleotide sequences. A later analysis calculated a clonal expansion index for each public chain from normalized within-repertoire ranks of inferred template counts. In a later analysis, generation probabilities were computed with a VDJ recombination model fitted to out-of-frame rearrangements, and the resulting probabilities were checked against IGoR. In a later analysis, hypergeometric tests were used to score TCR-TCR, TCR-HLA and TCR-CMV co-occurrence, with a repertoire-size bias correction applied to TCR pairs. False discovery rates were estimated in a later analysis by permuting HLA or CMV assignments 20 times. In a later analysis, co-occurring TCRs were grouped using DBSCAN, and TCRdist sequence similarity was added for clustering within HLA-allele-positive subsets. Co-occurrence clustering excluded repertoires with fewer than 30,000 or more than 120,000 public chains, plus five with anomalous nucleotide sharing. In TCRdb, the immuneACCESS table is reduced to in-frame sequences with V and J assigned. These tables do not hold every clone; where another copy was compared, an unresolved V gene accounts for under half, and the others remain unexplained. V, J and clone size are those of that table, while D and trimming were read from the DNA. This sample's records show about 130,000 clones. The ten largest clones capture 0.9% to 1.2% of the sample.

The sequencing sample was made of PBMCs. The TCR comes from a man aged 18 to 29 in good health and CMV-seronegative.

CDR3 sequence: CASSLVGVASKLFF. The DNA sequence follows: TGTGCCAGCAGCTTAGTTGGTGTAGCGAGTAAGCTGTTTTTT. Recombination joined TRBV13 with TRBJ2-2; TRBD2 could be the D gene, as 5 bases match. The germline V gene (reference sequence) supplies CDR1 PRHDT and CDR2 FYEKMQ. Its CDR3 holds 14 amino acids, cysteine through phenylalanine. Only CDR3 DNA remains: 42 bases, in frame from the first base. The germline ends are 15 bases apart after V is trimmed by 1 base and J by 12 bases.